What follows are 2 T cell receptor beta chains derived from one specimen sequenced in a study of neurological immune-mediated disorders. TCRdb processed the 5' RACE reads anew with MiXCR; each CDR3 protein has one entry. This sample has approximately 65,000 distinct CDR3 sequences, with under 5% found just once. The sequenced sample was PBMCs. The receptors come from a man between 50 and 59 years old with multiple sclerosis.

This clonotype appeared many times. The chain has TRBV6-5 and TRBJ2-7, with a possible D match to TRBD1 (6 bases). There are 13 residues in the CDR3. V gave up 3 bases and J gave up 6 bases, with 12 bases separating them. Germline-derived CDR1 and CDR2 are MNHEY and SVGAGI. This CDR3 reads CASSYLSGAEQYV. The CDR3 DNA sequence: TGTGCCAGCAGTTATCTTTCAGGGGCCGAGCAGTACGTC.

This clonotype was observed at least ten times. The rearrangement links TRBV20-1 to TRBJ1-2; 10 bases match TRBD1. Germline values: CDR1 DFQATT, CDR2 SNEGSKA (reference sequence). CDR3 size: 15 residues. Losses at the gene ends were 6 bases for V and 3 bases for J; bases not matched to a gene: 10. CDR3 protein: CSATRAGQGDYGYTF. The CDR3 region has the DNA TGCAGTGCAACACGCGCCGGACAGGGGGACTATGGCTACACCTTC.